The present T cell receptor (beta chain) was sequenced within a study of control samples from healthy donors and cancer patients (dated by TCRdb to the early 2020s). Germline trimming: 5 bases from V, 5 bases from J; junction bases outside gene matches: 11. The germline V gene sets CDR1 to SGHRS and CDR2 to YFSETQ. The CDR3 covers 16 residues, taking in both the cysteine and the phenylalanine. Only the CDR3 portion is preserved as DNA: 48 bases, with reading frame beginning at the first base. As to this clone: Its antigen remains unidentified. No much larger clonotype is one base removed from it; base qualities were not supplied.

Library method: the immunoSEQ multiplex PCR assay. TCRdb's version of the immuneACCESS table is confined to in-frame rearrangements and falls short of the full clone set. An unresolved V gene accounts for under half of the shortfall where checked; the remainder is of unknown origin. This sample holds over 100,000 clones; around 93% were observed only once. Of the sample, over 2% falls within the top ten clones. The chain uses TRBV5-1 and TRBJ1-4, and TRBD1 aligns with 8 junction nucleotides. The sequence came from a woman in her 50s in good health. The sequencing sample was made of blood. The CDR3 protein sequence reads: CASSSSGQGFNEKLFF. The DNA sequence reads TGCGCCAGCAGTTCCTCTGGACAGGGCTTCAATGAAAAACTGTTTTTT.